Each of the 26 T cell receptor beta chains below was sequenced from the same sample in a study of blood T cell repertoires in COVID-19. The method was immunoSEQ multiplex PCR; TCRdb's version includes in-frame clones alone and lacks a portion of them. This sample has around 250,000 clones, with around four fifths found just once. Material for sequencing was peripheral blood. The source is a man between 60 and 75 years old who had recovered from COVID-19.

This sequence joins TRBV20-1 and TRBJ1-1; D not certain. The CDR3 runs 11 residues. Trimming pared 1 base from V and 11 bases from J, leaving 11 bases between. Germline CDR1 DFQATT, CDR2 SNEGSKA (reference sequence). CDR3 residues: CSARVNRGAFF. The DNA for the CDR3 is TGCAGTGCTAGAGTAAATAGAGGGGCTTTCTTT.

The chain is built from TRBV21-1 and TRBJ2-7; the listed D gene, TRBD1, was not tested against the DNA. TRBV21-1 counts as a pseudogene. The CDR3 runs to 14 residues. The CDR3 DNA reads as TGTGCCAGCAGCAGCTGGGGGCACATGTACGAGCAGTACTTC. Translation: CASSSWGHMYEQYF.

In its sample, this clone was seen once. The CDR3 nucleotides read TGTGCCAGCAGCTTAACGGGGCTGAGCACAGATACGCAGTATTTT. It is translated as CASSLTGLSTDTQYF. This sequence joins TRBV7-3 and TRBJ2-3, with a weak D call TRBD1 (5 bases). Germline V gene sequence: CDR1 SGHTA, CDR2 FQGTGA. The CDR3 contains 15 residues. Trimming shortened V by 0 bases and J by 0 bases, and 7 bases separated the two germline ends.

The V gene is TRBV30, the J gene TRBJ2-2, with TRBD2 matching over 11 bases. V lost 4 bases to trimming and J lost 1 base; unmatched junction nucleotides: 5. Looked up from germline, CDR1 is GTSNPN and CDR2 is SVGIG (reference sequence). CDR3 length: 16 amino acids. The CDR3 coding sequence is TGTGCCTGGAAACTAGCGGGGGTCCTGAACACCGGGGAGCTGTTTTTT. It yields the protein CAWKLAGVLNTGELFF.

The chain employs TRBV6-5 and TRBJ2-3; D gene ambiguous. The germline V and J ends were trimmed by 3 bases and 4 bases, with 14 bases remaining between them. Germline V CDR1 and CDR2: MNHEY, SVGAGI. The CDR3 extends over 15 amino acids. The CDR3 DNA is TGTGCCAGCAGTTATCTGGCGGAAGGCTCAGATACGCAGTATTTT. Its translation: CASSYLAEGSDTQYF.

J is TRBJ2-4 and V is TRBV2, with a weak D call TRBD1 (6 bases). This CDR3 is 11 amino acids long. Germline loops: CDR1 SNHLY, CDR2 FYNNEI. V was cut by 1 base and J by 15 bases, with 10 bases left in between. CDR3 sequence (DNA): TGTGCCAGCAGTGAAGGGACAGTCTGGTACTTC. It codes for CASSEGTVWYF.

The chain links TRBV5-1 to TRBJ1-3; TRBD1 aligns across 7 bases. The V gene end was trimmed by 4 bases and the J gene end by 2 bases; junction bases not matched to a gene: 3. The CDR3 runs 14 residues. Germline V gene data show CDR1 as SGHRS and CDR2 as YFSETQ. CDR3 coding DNA: TGCGCCAGCAGCCAGGGACAGACTGGAAACACCATATATTTT. Translated: CASSQGQTGNTIYF.

The genes are TRBV14 and TRBJ1-2, with 7 bases identical to TRBD1. The germline V gene has CDR1 SGHDN and CDR2 FVKESK. V lost 5 bases to trimming and J lost 8 bases; unmatched junction nucleotides: 5. This CDR3 region has 12 residues. The chain's CDR3 is CASSSQGYGYTF. CDR3 nucleotide sequence: TGTGCCAGCAGCTCACAGGGGTACGGCTACACCTTC.

The chain employs TRBV30 and TRBJ1-1, with TRBD1 matching 10 bases. V was clipped by 8 bases and J by 7 bases; unmatched bases: 16. Germline CDR1 GTSNPN, CDR2 SVGIG (reference sequence). The length of the CDR3 is 15 residues. The CDR3 protein is CAGWGQGSPGGEAFF. In nucleotides, the CDR3 is TGTGCCGGATGGGGACAGGGGTCTCCCGGGGGTGAAGCTTTCTTT.

The rearrangement joins TRBV9 to TRBJ2-3; TRBD1 might be the D (7 bases). Germline V gives CDR1 SGDLS, CDR2 YYNGEE. The CDR3 has 16 amino acids. V was trimmed by 2 bases and J by 4 bases, leaving 17 bases between them. The CDR3 protein is CASSVWGDSVPDTQYF. For the CDR3, the DNA is TGTGCCAGCAGCGTTTGGGGGGACAGCGTCCCAGATACGCAGTATTTT.

This clone was detected once. The V gene is TRBV11-3, the J gene TRBJ1-2, with TRBD1 matching over 9 bases. Trimming took 3 bases from V and 1 from J; bases not matched to a gene: 12. Germline V gene data show CDR1 as SGHNT and CDR2 as YENEEA. The CDR3 is 18 amino acids. CDR3: CASSFPRTGAKNNYGYTF. The CDR3 bases are TGTGCCAGCAGCTTCCCCCGGACAGGGGCGAAAAATAACTATGGCTACACCTTC.

The chain uses TRBV5-5 and TRBJ2-6; D possibly corresponds to TRBD1 (5 bases). V was clipped by 6 bases and J by 9 bases, with 13 bases between them. Per the germline V gene, CDR1 is SGHKS and CDR2 is YYEKEE (reference sequence). The CDR3 is made up of 13 amino acids. The CDR3 here is CASTQQGHNVLTF. The CDR3 nucleotides read TGTGCCAGCACTCAACAAGGACACAACGTCCTGACTTTC.

The rearrangement joins TRBV3-1 (or the pseudogene TRBV3-2) to TRBJ2-1; 10 bases match TRBD1. Germline lookup yields CDR1 LGHDT and CDR2 YNNKEL (reference sequence). The junction had 3 bases not matched to a gene; V was cut back by 1 base and J by 6 bases. The CDR3 consists of 15 residues. The CDR3 loop reads CASSQGRTGGNEQFF. As DNA, the CDR3 is TGTGCCAGCAGCCAAGGGCGGACAGGGGGCAATGAGCAGTTCTTC.

The chain is built from TRBV12-3 or TRBV12-4 and TRBJ2-3; D is perhaps TRBD1 (6 bases). This CDR3 has 13 residues. Trimming left V 7 bases short and J 4 bases short, with 12 bases between. For the CDR3, the DNA is TGTGCCAGCAAAAGACAGGAGCCAGATACGCAGTATTTT. Amino acids: CASKRQEPDTQYF.

The chain links TRBV2 to TRBJ1-3; D is undetermined. V lost 8 bases and J lost 0, with 8 bases in between. This CDR3 comprises 13 residues. Germline-derived CDR1 and CDR2 are SNHLY and FYNNEI. The CDR3 is CASSRYSGNTIYF. CDR3 nucleotides: TGTGCCAGCTCGAGGTACTCTGGAAACACCATATATTTT.

V and J are TRBV5-5 and TRBJ2-5; TRBD2 might be the D (6 bases). The CDR3 covers 15 residues. Trimming removed 0 bases at V and 3 bases at J, with 12 bases between. CDR1 is SGHKS and CDR2 is YYEKEE in the germline V gene (reference sequence). CDR3 nucleotides: TGTGCCAGCAGCTTGGCCGGGAGCCGGGAAGAGACCCAGTACTTC. Translation: CASSLAGSREETQYF.

This chain connects TRBV2 to TRBJ2-5, with TRBD1 as a possible D gene (7 bases). The CDR3 has 15 amino acids. Germline values: CDR1 SNHLY, CDR2 FYNNEI. V was trimmed by 6 bases and J by 2 bases, leaving 16 bases between them. The CDR3 sequence: CASSGGQNNQETQYF. DNA for the CDR3: TGTGCCAGCAGCGGGGGACAGAATAATCAAGAGACCCAGTACTTC.

The J gene is TRBJ2-7, the V gene TRBV7-2, with D uncertain. The CDR3 sequence is 13 residues long. V shed 2 bases and J shed 3 bases, with 8 bases lying between them. Germline V CDR1 and CDR2: SGHTA, FQGNSA. In nucleotides, the CDR3 is TGTGCCAGCAGCTTAAGCACCAACTACGAGCAGTACTTC. Residues: CASSLSTNYEQYF.

V usage is TRBV28 and J usage is TRBJ1-5; tentative D call: TRBD1 (5 bases). The V gene's germline CDR1 is MDHEN and CDR2 SYDVKM. V lost 6 bases to trimming and J lost 6 bases, with 18 bases between them. The CDR3 length is 15 residues. The chain's CDR3 is CASSPRRGRTQPQHF. In DNA, the CDR3 is TGTGCCAGCAGCCCCCGCCGGGGGAGGACTCAGCCCCAGCATTTT.

This sequence joins TRBV5-6 and TRBJ2-7; 7 nucleotides line up with TRBD2. From germline, CDR1 is SGHDT and CDR2 YYEEEE. V lost 6 bases, J lost 2 bases, and 8 bases stayed unmatched. This CDR3 comprises 14 residues. The DNA for the CDR3 is TGTGCCAGCACCCGGCCAAGCGGGGCCTACGAGCAGTACTTC. This sequence encodes CASTRPSGAYEQYF.

The V call is TRBV3-1 (or the pseudogene TRBV3-2), the J call TRBJ2-6, with 8 nucleotides matching TRBD1. Germline V lookup: CDR1 LGHDT, CDR2 YNNKEL (reference sequence). CDR3 length: 18 residues. Trimming cost V 7 bases and J 1 base; bases outside gene matches: 12. The CDR3 region has the DNA TGTGCCAGCAAACAAGGAAGGACAGGGAAATCTGGGGCCAACGTCCTGACTTTC. Amino acids: CASKQGRTGKSGANVLTF.

The J gene is TRBJ2-2, the V gene TRBV7-2; 8 bases agree with TRBD2. This CDR3 contains 15 residues. V lost 0 bases, J lost 6 bases, and 3 bases stayed unmatched. CDR1 SGHTA and CDR2 FQGNSA come from the germline V gene. CDR3 protein: CASSLAPAGAGELFF. The DNA for the CDR3 is TGTGCCAGCAGCTTAGCCCCAGCGGGGGCCGGGGAGCTGTTTTTT.

The gene calls are TRBV28 and TRBJ2-5; 12 nucleotides agree with TRBD2. Germline CDR1 reads MDHEN; CDR2 reads SYDVKM. The trim removed 4 bases at V and 7 bases at J, leaving 4 bases unmatched. CDR3 length equals 14 residues. The CDR3 nucleotides are TGTGCCAGCAGTTCCCAACTAGCGGGGGGGACCCAGTACTTC. Translated: CASSSQLAGGTQYF.

V and J are TRBV28 and TRBJ1-6, with 7 bases aligning to TRBD1. CDR1 is MDHEN, CDR2 SYDVKM, per germline. This CDR3 spans 15 amino acids. The V segment lost 6 bases and the J segment 5 bases; nucleotides outside the gene matches: 7. CDR3 sequence: CASSRQGTDNSPLHF. CDR3 DNA: TGTGCCAGCAGCAGACAGGGTACGGATAATTCACCCCTCCACTTT.

The chain couples TRBV6-1 to TRBJ2-7; D may be TRBD1 (5 bases). Germline CDR1 is MNHNS and CDR2 is SASEGT. The CDR3 is made up of 15 amino acids. The ends were cut back, 0 bases at V and 4 bases at J, with 13 bases in the middle. CDR3 DNA sequence: TGTGCCAGCAGTGAAGCACGACAGTTTTTATACGAGCAGTACTTC. This gives the protein CASSEARQFLYEQYF.

This sequence joins TRBV2 and TRBJ2-2, with 8 bases matching TRBD1. Trimming removed 6 bases from V and 4 bases from J; junction bases left unmatched: 10. The CDR3 consists of 16 residues. The germline V gene encodes CDR1 SNHLY and CDR2 FYNNEI. CDR3 region: CASRNGRGRATGELFF. The CDR3 DNA is TGTGCCAGCAGGAATGGCAGGGGGCGGGCCACCGGGGAGCTGTTTTTT.